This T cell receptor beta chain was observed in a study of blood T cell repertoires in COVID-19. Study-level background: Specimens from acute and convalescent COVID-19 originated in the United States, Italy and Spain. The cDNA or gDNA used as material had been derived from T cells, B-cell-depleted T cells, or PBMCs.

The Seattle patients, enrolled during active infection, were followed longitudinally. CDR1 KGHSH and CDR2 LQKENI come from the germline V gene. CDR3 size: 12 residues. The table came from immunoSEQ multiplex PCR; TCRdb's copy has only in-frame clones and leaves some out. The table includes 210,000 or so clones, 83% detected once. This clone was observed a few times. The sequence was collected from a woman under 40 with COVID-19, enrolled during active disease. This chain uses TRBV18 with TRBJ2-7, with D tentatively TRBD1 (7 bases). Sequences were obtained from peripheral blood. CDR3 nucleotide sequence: TGTTTAACAGGGGAGCGGGCCTACGAGCAGTACTTC. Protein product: CLTGERAYEQYF.